This TCR beta chain was sequenced in a study of CD8+CD57+ T cells in acquired aplastic anemia. Across the whole study: The mean DNA yield obtained from sorted CD4+ and CD8+ cells came to roughly 3.4 ug. Study-wide results and limits: Patients and controls shared some 30 CD8+ CDR3 sequences, highly expressed in patients.

CDR3 and TCR beta VDJ profiling relied on a genomic DNA template. MiXCR, applied by TCRdb to the reads, yields one record per CDR3 protein. The sample comprises about 200,000 distinct CDR3 sequences, less than 60% of which are singletons, and nearly 20% rests with the top ten. This clonotype was seen ten or more times. Its antigen is undetermined. Germline CDR1 is SGHTA and CDR2 is FQGTGA. The CDR3 spans 14 residues. Between the trimmed V and J ends, which lost 0 bases and 0 bases, there was a span of 6 bases. Whoever was chosen for sequencing had shown CD8+CD57+ cell expansion by flow cytometry. Patients, without exception, had severe acquired aplastic anemia.

Sequenced: sorted CD4+, CD8+, or CD8+CD57+ T cells (not recorded which) from PBMCs. The rearrangement links TRBV7-3 to TRBJ2-7, with no clear D. The clonotype was recovered from a human donor with aplastic anemia. CDR3 sequence: CASSLTGSSYEQYF. CDR3 sequence (DNA): TGTGCCAGCAGCTTAACCGGTTCCTCCTACGAGCAGTACTTC.